This record concerns one T cell receptor (beta chain) sequence. Followed longitudinally, the Seattle patients had been enrolled during active infection. Per the study methods: Nucleated cell number was recorded as an estimate derived from reference gene primer amplification. Clones were sequenced by immunoSEQ multiplex PCR, and TCRdb holds only the in-frame ones, with some missing. V and J calls and clone size are those listed in that table; D and trimming were worked out from the DNA. The sample lists approximately 270,000 clones, more than 70% occurring once. V lost 8 bases to trimming and J lost 2 bases, with 12 bases between them. This CDR3 contains 14 residues. Germline V CDR1 and CDR2: SGHAT, FQNNGV. The data were taken from a study of blood T cell repertoires in COVID-19. The wider study: The United States, Italy and Spain provided the acute and convalescent COVID-19 samples.

Source material: peripheral blood. The chain recombines TRBV11-2 with TRBJ2-2; maybe TRBD2 (5 bases). The sequence came from a woman in her 30s with COVID-19, enrolled during active disease. This chain's CDR3 is CASALGRNTGELFF. CDR3 nucleotide sequence: TGTGCCAGCGCACTAGGGAGAAACACCGGGGAGCTGTTTTTT.